This TCR beta chain is drawn from a study of PD-L1 blockade in urothelial cancer (dated by TCRdb to 2017 to 2019). Concerning the study at large: All patients started therapy in the mid-2010s and received atezolizumab 1,200 mg intravenously every 3 weeks. Some ten patients reached durable clinical benefit, while about 20 patients did not. Pretreatment tumor samples and matched peripheral blood, collected serially before and after atezolizumab treatment, underwent TCR sequencing. About 90% of the roughly 29 patients were identified as males with urothelial cancer of bladder origin, and a prior smoking history was reported by 18 of 29 patients. Blood samples were analyzed 3 weeks after the start of treatment (second dose) and 6 weeks after the start of treatment. Whole exome sequencing and RNA sequencing of pretreatment tumors were performed alongside TCR sequencing in the same patients. An exploratory multi-omic analysis was conducted of the somatic, immune and clinical correlates of response to PD-L1 blockade with atezolizumab in urothelial cancer. Around 29 patients had pretreatment blood TCR-seq, some 25 had at least one posttreatment blood collection, and some 25 had tumor TCR-seq. Patients had an ECOG performance status of 0 or 1 and had received between 0 and 3 prior chemotherapy regimens. Blood samples yielded a median of around 150,000 T cells and some 80,000 unique TCRs, with median clonality approximately 0.08. Durable clinical benefit meant progression-free survival longer than 6 months, and TCR features were also tested against progression-free and overall survival.

Only a few counts were recorded for this clone. The antigen it recognizes is unknown. The input lacks base qualities; no much larger clone sits a single base away. General conclusions and limits of the study: A pretreatment peripheral blood TCR clonality below the median was linked to improved progression-free and overall survival. Small sample size (n ≈ 28) and many exploratory analyses mean the results are intended to be hypothesis-generating. Patients with durable benefit showed greater expansion of tumor-associated TCR clones in peripheral blood 3 weeks after starting treatment (n ≈ 21, p = 0.022).

The cohort included under 35 patients with locally advanced or metastatic urothelial carcinoma who were treated at Memorial Sloan Kettering on a trial protocol. Peripheral blood mononuclear cells were collected from each patient pretreatment and during treatment, giving between 1 and 8 total time points per patient. The Qiagen DNeasy Blood extraction kit was used to purify genomic DNA from total PBMCs and tumor samples. PBMCs were collected pretreatment and during treatment, and were isolated and stored as previously described. The junction shows trimming of 1 base on V and 0 bases on J, and the gene matches do not reach 16 bases of it. Inclusive of the bounding cysteine and phenylalanine, the CDR3 is 21 residues long. Only CDR3 DNA is held: 63 bases, read in frame from base 1. In the germline V gene, CDR1 corresponds to LGHNA and CDR2 to YNFKEQ. Synthetic TCR analog templates were spiked into each PCR so that absolute template abundance could be estimated from read counts. TCRbeta CDR3 regions were amplified from genomic DNA with bias-controlled V and J gene primers using the immunoSEQ assay. Sequencing of rearranged TCRbeta segments was done at approximately 20X coverage. In the source study's methods: Clustering was used to correct sequencing errors, and CDR3s were annotated against IMGT to assign V, D and J genes. Downstream analyses used only productive TCRbeta rearrangements and left out out-of-frame or stop-codon sequences. Clonality was computed as one minus Shannon entropy normalized by the log of the number of unique productive sequences. Clones differing between time points or between blood and tumor were identified using Fisher's exact test with Benjamini-Hochberg correction, with an adjusted p below 0.01 applied as the threshold. TCRdb carries this immuneACCESS record with in-frame sequences only. Its versions omit some clonotypes, under half of them owing to an unresolved V gene in the studies checked, with the rest unexplained. V and J calls and clone size are given by that table; D and trimming were obtained from the DNA. The sample contains about 26,000 clones, approximately 86% of them found a single time. The top ten clonotypes cover approximately 33% of the sample.

This chain joins TRBV4-2 to TRBJ1-3; 9 central nucleotides agree with TRBD1. The sequencing used PBMCs, collected around atezolizumab (anti-PD-L1) treatment. The receptor was isolated from a man aged 55 to 70 with urothelial cancer. The bases read TGTGCCAGCAGCCAAGGGAGCAGTAGGACAGGGGCTTATGGCTCTGGAAACACCATATATTTT. Translation gives CASSQGSSRTGAYGSGNTIYF.